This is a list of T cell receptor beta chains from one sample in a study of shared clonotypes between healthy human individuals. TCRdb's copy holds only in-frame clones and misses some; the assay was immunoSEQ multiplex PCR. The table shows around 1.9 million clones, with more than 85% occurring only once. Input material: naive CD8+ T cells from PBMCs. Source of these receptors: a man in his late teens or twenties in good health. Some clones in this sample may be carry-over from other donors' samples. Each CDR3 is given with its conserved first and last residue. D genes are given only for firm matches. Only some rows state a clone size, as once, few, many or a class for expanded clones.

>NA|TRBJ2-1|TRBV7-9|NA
TGTGCCAGCAGCCCGGTAGCCTACAATGAGCAGTTCTTC
CASSPVAYNEQFF
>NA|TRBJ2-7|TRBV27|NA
TGTGCCAGCAGTCGTGCTTTGGCAGATCCCTCCTACGAGCAGTACTTC
CASSRALADPSYEQYF
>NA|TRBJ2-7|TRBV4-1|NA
TGCGCCAGCAGCCAAATGACAGTCTCCTACGAGCAGTACTTC
CASSQMTVSYEQYF
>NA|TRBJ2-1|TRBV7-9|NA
TGTGCCAGCATCTCGGGACCGTACAATGAGCAGTTCTTC
CASISGPYNEQFF
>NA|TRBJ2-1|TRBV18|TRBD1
TGTGCCAGCTCGGAGGGGACAGGATCCTACAATGAGCAGTTCTTC
CASSEGTGSYNEQFF
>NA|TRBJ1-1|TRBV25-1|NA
TGTGCCAGCAGTACCCAAAGGGGGACTGAAGCTTTCTTT
CASSTQRGTEAFF
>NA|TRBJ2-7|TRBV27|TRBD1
TGTGCCAGTAACACCGGGCAGGGGGCCTACGAGCAGTACTTC
CASNTGQGAYEQYF
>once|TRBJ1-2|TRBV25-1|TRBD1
TGTGCCAGCAGTTTGACAGGGACCTATGAGGAAGGCTACACCTTC
CASSLTGTYEEGYTF
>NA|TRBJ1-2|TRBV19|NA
TGTGCCAGTAGGTTAACAGGGACTAGGTATGGCTACACCTTC
CASRLTGTRYGYTF
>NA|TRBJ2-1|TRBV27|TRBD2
TGTGCCAGCAGTTTAGGGTGGGAGCGGGAGGAAAGGGTTAGCTCCTACAATGAGCAGTTCTTC
CASSLGWEREERVSSYNEQFF
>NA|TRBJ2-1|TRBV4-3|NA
TGCGCCAGCAGCCAAGATCGGCCCGCGTGGAGCTCCTACAATGAGCAGTTCTTC
CASSQDRPAWSSYNEQFF
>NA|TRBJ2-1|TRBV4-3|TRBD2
TGCGCCAGCAGCAAAGGACTAGTCGACAATGAGCAGTTCTTC
CASSKGLVDNEQFF
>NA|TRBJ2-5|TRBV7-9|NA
TGTGCCAGCAGCCCCTCCCCCCGCGAAATGGGGGAGACCCAGTACTTC
CASSPSPREMGETQYF
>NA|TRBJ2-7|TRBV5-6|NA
TGTGCCAGCAGCCTAACCAGGGGAGTAAACTACGAGCAGTACTTC
CASSLTRGVNYEQYF
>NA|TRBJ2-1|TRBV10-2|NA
TGCGCCAGCAGTGATTGGGGGGCTTCCTACAATGAGCAGTTCTTC
CASSDWGASYNEQFF
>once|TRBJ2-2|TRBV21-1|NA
TGTGCCAGCAGCCTCCGACAGGTGAGGACCGGGGAGCTGTTTTTT
CASSLRQVRTGELFF
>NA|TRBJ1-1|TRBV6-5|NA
TGTGCCAGCAGTTACGGGGGGGAGGAAAACACTGAAGCTTTCTTT
CASSYGGEENTEAFF
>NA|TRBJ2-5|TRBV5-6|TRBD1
TGTGCCAGCGAACAGGGGTGGCAAGAGACCCAGTACTTC
CASEQGWQETQYF
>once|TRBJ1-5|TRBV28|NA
TGTGCCAGCAGTTTCGTACAGTATAGCAATCAGCCCCAGCATTTT
CASSFVQYSNQPQHF
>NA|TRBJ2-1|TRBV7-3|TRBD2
TGTGCCAGCAGCCCAGACGGGCGGGGGTTCTACAATGAGCAGTTCTTC
CASSPDGRGFYNEQFF
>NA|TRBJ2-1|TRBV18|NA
TGTGCCAGCTCACCACCTGCGGTTATCCCGCCTAATGAGCAGTTCTTC
CASSPPAVIPPNEQFF
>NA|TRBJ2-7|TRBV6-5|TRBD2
TGTGCCAGCAGAAGACTAGCGGGAGCCCACGAGCAGTACTTC
CASRRLAGAHEQYF
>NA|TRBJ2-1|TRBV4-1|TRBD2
TGCGCCAGCAGCCATGGAACTAGCGGGACGTACAATGAGCAGTTCTTC
CASSHGTSGTYNEQFF
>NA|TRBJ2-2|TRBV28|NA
TGTGCCAGCAGCTTTCTTACGTGGGAGGACACCGGGGAGCTGTTTTTT
CASSFLTWEDTGELFF
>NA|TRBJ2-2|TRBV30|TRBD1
TGTGCCTGGAGTGTCGGGACAGGGGGCATCGGGGAGCTGTTTTTT
CAWSVGTGGIGELFF
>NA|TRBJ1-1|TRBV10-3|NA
TGTGCCATCAGTGAGGATCTCAAGGGGGCTGAAGCTTTCTTT
CAISEDLKGAEAFF